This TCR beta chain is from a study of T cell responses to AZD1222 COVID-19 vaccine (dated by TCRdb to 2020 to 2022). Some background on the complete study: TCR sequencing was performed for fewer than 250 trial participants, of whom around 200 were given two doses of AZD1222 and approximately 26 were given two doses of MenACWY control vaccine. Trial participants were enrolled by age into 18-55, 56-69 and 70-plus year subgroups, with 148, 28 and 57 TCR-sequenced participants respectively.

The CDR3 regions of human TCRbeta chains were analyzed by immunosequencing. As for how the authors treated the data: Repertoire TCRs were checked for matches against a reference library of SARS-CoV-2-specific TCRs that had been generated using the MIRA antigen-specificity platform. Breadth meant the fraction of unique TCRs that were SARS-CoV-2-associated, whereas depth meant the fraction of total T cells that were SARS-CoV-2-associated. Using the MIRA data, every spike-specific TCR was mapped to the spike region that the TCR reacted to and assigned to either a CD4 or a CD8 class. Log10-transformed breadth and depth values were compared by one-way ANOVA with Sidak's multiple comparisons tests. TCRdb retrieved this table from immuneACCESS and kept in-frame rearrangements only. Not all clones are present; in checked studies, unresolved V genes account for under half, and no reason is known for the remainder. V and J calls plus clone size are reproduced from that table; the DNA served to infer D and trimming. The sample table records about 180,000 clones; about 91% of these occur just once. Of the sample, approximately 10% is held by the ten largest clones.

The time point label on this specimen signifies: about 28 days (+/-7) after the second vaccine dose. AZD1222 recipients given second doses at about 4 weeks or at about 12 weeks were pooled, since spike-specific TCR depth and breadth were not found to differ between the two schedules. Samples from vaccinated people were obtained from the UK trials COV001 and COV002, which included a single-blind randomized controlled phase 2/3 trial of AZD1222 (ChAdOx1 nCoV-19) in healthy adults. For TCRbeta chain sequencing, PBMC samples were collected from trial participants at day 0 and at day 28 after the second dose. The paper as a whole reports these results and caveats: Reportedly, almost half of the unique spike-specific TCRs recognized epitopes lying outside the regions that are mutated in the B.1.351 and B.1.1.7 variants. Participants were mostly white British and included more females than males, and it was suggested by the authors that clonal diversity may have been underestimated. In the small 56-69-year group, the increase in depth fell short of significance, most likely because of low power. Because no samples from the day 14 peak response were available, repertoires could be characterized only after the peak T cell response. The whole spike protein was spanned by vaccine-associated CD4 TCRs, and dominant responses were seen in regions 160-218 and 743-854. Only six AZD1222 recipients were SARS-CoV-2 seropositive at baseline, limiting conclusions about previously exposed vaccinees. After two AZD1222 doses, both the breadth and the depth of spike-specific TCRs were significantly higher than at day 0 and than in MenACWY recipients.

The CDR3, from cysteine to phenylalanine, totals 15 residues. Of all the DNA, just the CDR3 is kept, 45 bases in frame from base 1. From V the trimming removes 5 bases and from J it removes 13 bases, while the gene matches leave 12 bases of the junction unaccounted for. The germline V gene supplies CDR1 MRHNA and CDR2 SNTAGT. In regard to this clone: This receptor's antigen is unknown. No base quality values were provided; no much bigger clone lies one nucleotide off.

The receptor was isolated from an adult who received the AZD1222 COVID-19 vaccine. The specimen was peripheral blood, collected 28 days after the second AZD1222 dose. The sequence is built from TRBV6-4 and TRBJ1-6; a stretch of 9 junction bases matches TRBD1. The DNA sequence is TGTGCCAGCAGTACCGATTATTGGACAGGGGCGCCCCTCCACTTT. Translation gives CASSTDYWTGAPLHF.